Listed below are T cell receptor beta chains from one sample, sequenced in a study of T cell responses to AZD1222 COVID-19 vaccine. Only in-frame clones appear in the TCRdb table, and some are missing; sequencing was by immunoSEQ multiplex PCR. The sample includes around 140,000 clones, approximately 90% seen only once; the top ten take about 1.8%. The source was peripheral blood, collected 28 days after the second AZD1222 dose. Every receptor here comes from an adult who received the AZD1222 COVID-19 vaccine. Each CDR3 is given with its conserved first and last residue. The D gene is left open where the match is weak. For some rows the clone size is stated as once, few or many, or as a class when expanded; others skip it.

v_call,d_call,cdr3_length,j_call,clone_size,cdr3_aa,cdr3_nt
TRBV28,-,13,TRBJ2-1,-,CASSFSWGVEQFF,TGTGCCAGCAGCTTCTCGTGGGGAGTTGAGCAGTTCTTC
TRBV27,-,11,TRBJ1-2,-,CATHGAYGYTF,TGTGCCACTCATGGGGCGTATGGCTACACCTTC
TRBV5-1,TRBD1,14,TRBJ1-6,-,CASRGDRENSPLHF,TGCGCCAGCCGAGGGGACAGGGAAAATTCACCCCTCCACTTT
TRBV4-3,-,15,TRBJ1-2,few,CASSPTQGSFGGYTF,TGCGCCAGCAGCCCCACCCAGGGGAGTTTTGGTGGCTACACCTTC
TRBV4-1,-,20,TRBJ1-1,-,CASSPSPGMGWDDPNTEAFF,TGCGCCAGCAGCCCCAGTCCGGGGATGGGTTGGGATGATCCGAACACTGAAGCTTTCTTT
TRBV7-3,-,14,TRBJ2-2,-,CASSERQDTGELFF,TGTGCCAGCAGCGAGCGGCAGGACACCGGGGAGCTGTTTTTT
TRBV6-6,TRBD1,18,TRBJ1-2,-,CASSRALSTGGVGYGYTF,TGTGCCAGCAGTCGAGCCCTCTCAACAGGGGGCGTTGGCTATGGCTACACCTTC
TRBV4-3,-,14,TRBJ1-2,-,CASSQDGGPYGYTF,TGCGCCAGCAGCCAAGATGGGGGTCCCTATGGCTACACCTTC
TRBV27,-,13,TRBJ2-7,-,CASSLAGPREQYF,TGTGCCAGCAGTTTAGCAGGGCCGCGGGAGCAGTACTTC
TRBV25-1,TRBD1,14,TRBJ1-2,-,CASSASGTGVGYTF,TGTGCCAGCAGTGCCTCCGGGACAGGGGTCGGCTACACCTTC
TRBV6-5,-,13,TRBJ2-5,-,CASSYSWGETQYF,TGTGCCAGCAGTTACTCGTGGGGAGAGACCCAGTACTTC
TRBV24-1,-,13,TRBJ1-1,-,CATSDSMNTEAFF,TGTGCCACCAGTGATTCCATGAACACTGAAGCTTTCTTT
TRBV10-3,TRBD2,19,TRBJ2-1,-,CAISESLILAGSSYNEQFF,TGTGCCATCAGTGAGTCCCTAATCCTAGCGGGGTCCTCCTACAATGAGCAGTTCTTC
TRBV9,TRBD1,15,TRBJ2-2,-,CASSPFTTGGGELFF,TGTGCCAGCAGCCCCTTTACTACAGGGGGTGGGGAGCTGTTTTTT
TRBV7-2,-,12,TRBJ1-4,once,CASSSDGEKLFF,TGTGCCAGCAGCTCGGACGGAGAAAAACTGTTTTTT
TRBV2,-,13,TRBJ1-3,-,CASSDGSGNTIYF,TGTGCCAGCAGTGACGGGTCGGGAAACACCATATATTTT
TRBV28,-,16,TRBJ2-7,-,CASSLSQPPNTYEQYF,TGTGCCAGCAGTTTAAGTCAGCCCCCTAACACCTACGAGCAGTACTTC
TRBV5-1,-,15,TRBJ1-2,-,CASSLPSGRSYGYTF,TGCGCCAGCAGCTTACCTTCCGGCAGGTCCTATGGCTACACCTTC
TRBV2,TRBD1,14,TRBJ2-6,-,CASSKDRATNVLTF,TGTGCCAGCAGTAAGGACAGGGCGACCAACGTCCTGACTTTC
TRBV28,TRBD2,14,TRBJ2-5,-,CASRPLANQETQYF,TGTGCCAGCAGACCACTAGCGAACCAAGAGACCCAGTACTTC